These T cell receptor beta chains were read from a single sample in a study of cytomegalovirus exposure and HLA in healthy donors. Clones were read by immunoSEQ multiplex PCR, and TCRdb kept only the in-frame ones, dropping some. In all, the sample yields around 130,000 clones. The specimen sequenced was PBMCs. The source is a woman aged 60-75 years in good health and CMV-seronegative. The CDR3 runs from the conserved cysteine through the conserved F or W. The order of the fields is J gene, D gene, V gene, CDR3 DNA, CDR3 protein. D genes are given only for firm matches.

j_gene: TRBJ2-6
d_gene: TRBD1
v_gene: TRBV29-1
CDR3nt: TGCAGCGTTGAAGGGGACAGGAACTCTGGGGCCAACGTCCTGACTTTC
CDR3aa: CSVEGDRNSGANVLTF

j_gene: TRBJ2-5
d_gene: .
v_gene: TRBV28
CDR3nt: TGTGCCAGCAGTTTATTCTCTCAAGAGACCCAGTACTTC
CDR3aa: CASSLFSQETQYF

j_gene: TRBJ1-4
d_gene: .
v_gene: TRBV6-1
CDR3nt: TGTGCCGCACAAGACCAAGGTGGGGGCGAAAAACTGTTTTTT
CDR3aa: CAAQDQGGGEKLFF

j_gene: TRBJ2-7
d_gene: .
v_gene: TRBV5-1
CDR3nt: TGCGCCAGCAGCTCAGACAACTCCTACGAGCAGTACTTC
CDR3aa: CASSSDNSYEQYF

j_gene: TRBJ2-3
d_gene: TRBD2
v_gene: TRBV5-4
CDR3nt: TGTGCCAGCAGCTTCCGGGCTTTAGCGGGAGCGCGCGATACGCAGTATTTT
CDR3aa: CASSFRALAGARDTQYF

j_gene: TRBJ2-3
d_gene: TRBD2
v_gene: TRBV9
CDR3nt: TGTGCCAGCAGCGGGAGATCTAGCGGAAGCACAGATACGCAGTATTTT
CDR3aa: CASSGRSSGSTDTQYF

j_gene: TRBJ2-5
d_gene: TRBD1
v_gene: TRBV4-2
CDR3nt: TGTGCCAGCAGCCCCACGGGACAGGGTAGCTCTTCTGCCCAGTACTTC
CDR3aa: CASSPTGQGSSSAQYF

j_gene: TRBJ1-2
d_gene: TRBD1
v_gene: TRBV7-6
CDR3nt: TGTGCCAGCAGCTTAGCTGGGACAGGCGACTATGGCTACACCTTC
CDR3aa: CASSLAGTGDYGYTF

j_gene: TRBJ1-2
d_gene: .
v_gene: TRBV7-9
CDR3nt: TGTGCCAGCAGCTTAGCGGGGGGGGAGGCTAACTATGGCTACACCTTC
CDR3aa: CASSLAGGEANYGYTF

j_gene: TRBJ1-1
d_gene: TRBD1
v_gene: TRBV7-6
CDR3nt: TGTGCCAGCAGCCGACAGGGTTTCACTGAAGCTTTCTTT
CDR3aa: CASSRQGFTEAFF

j_gene: TRBJ1-5
d_gene: TRBD1
v_gene: TRBV29-1
CDR3nt: TGCAGCGCCGGACAGGATAATCAGCCCCAGCATTTT
CDR3aa: CSAGQDNQPQHF

j_gene: TRBJ2-2
d_gene: .
v_gene: TRBV7-6
CDR3nt: TGTGCCAGCAGCCTGGGGGCCCTGAACACCGGGGAGCTGTTTTTT
CDR3aa: CASSLGALNTGELFF

j_gene: TRBJ2-6
d_gene: .
v_gene: TRBV4-1
CDR3nt: TGCGCCAGCAGCCAAGGGCGGCAGGGGTCCTCTGGGGCCAACGTCCTGACTTTC
CDR3aa: CASSQGRQGSSGANVLTF

j_gene: TRBJ1-2
d_gene: .
v_gene: TRBV5-1
CDR3nt: TGCGCCAGCAGCTTGGAGGCCCTAACGGGGTCTGGCTACACCTTC
CDR3aa: CASSLEALTGSGYTF

j_gene: TRBJ1-2
d_gene: .
v_gene: TRBV23-1
CDR3nt: TGCGCCAGCAGTCAATCCCCTCCGGACAGTGCTAACTATGGCTACACCTTC
CDR3aa: CASSQSPPDSANYGYTF

j_gene: TRBJ2-7
d_gene: .
v_gene: TRBV6-1
CDR3nt: TGTGCCAGCAGTGTGTTGGAGGGTCGCGAGCAGTACTTC
CDR3aa: CASSVLEGREQYF

j_gene: TRBJ1-3
d_gene: .
v_gene: TRBV28
CDR3nt: TGTGCCAGCAGTACCCAGGGTGGGGCTGGAAACACCATATATTTT
CDR3aa: CASSTQGGAGNTIYF

j_gene: TRBJ2-2
d_gene: .
v_gene: TRBV9
CDR3nt: TGTGCCAGCAGCCCCGGGTCGGCGGGGTGGACCGGGGAGCTGTTTTTT
CDR3aa: CASSPGSAGWTGELFF

j_gene: TRBJ2-7
d_gene: TRBD1
v_gene: TRBV28
CDR3nt: TGTGCCAGCAGTTCCGCAGGGGGCTTTTACGAGCAGTACTTC
CDR3aa: CASSSAGGFYEQYF

j_gene: TRBJ2-5
d_gene: .
v_gene: TRBV5-6
CDR3nt: TGTGCCAGCAGCTTGGCGGCAGGGACCCAGTACTTC
CDR3aa: CASSLAAGTQYF